The sequence of this T cell receptor beta chain was determined in a study of T cell repertoires in aging, cancer and after chemotherapy. The study, taken as a whole, reports: Rebound thymic output was suggested by rising median generation probability during chemotherapy in each cancer cohort.

Points on this clonotype: Its specificity is not known.

Looked up from germline, CDR1 is MNHEY and CDR2 is SVGAGI. The V end was cut by 7 bases, the J end by 5 bases, with 18 bases between. There are 14 residues in the CDR3. Multiplex touch-down PCR with TRB-A/B primers amplified rearranged V-D-J TRB sequences. Via MiXCR, TCRdb re-called the multiplex PCR reads, giving one row per CDR3 protein. This table holds roughly 15,000 distinct CDR3 sequences, about 50% found once. Amplification of TCR beta used genomic DNA extracted from peripheral blood. This receptor was identified in a human donor in good health. The sequenced sample was blood. The V gene is TRBV6-5, the J gene TRBJ2-7; D is perhaps TRBD1 (5 bases). CDR3 amino acids: CASTNRQGGNEQYF. In nucleotides, the CDR3 is TGTGCCAGCACAAACCGGCAGGGTGGTAACGAGCAGTACTTC.